These 22 T cell receptor beta chains were sequenced from one sample in a study of cytomegalovirus exposure and HLA in healthy donors. Using immunoSEQ multiplex PCR, the repertoire was profiled, and TCRdb retains in-frame clones only, with some absent. Of 200,000 to 300,000 clones listed, 90% were seen once; the top ten hold approximately 3%. Sequenced sample: PBMCs. These receptors were obtained from a woman aged 25 to 45 in good health and CMV-seronegative.

The chain is built from TRBV27 and TRBJ2-7; perhaps TRBD1 as D (6 bases). Germline CDR1 reads MNHEY; CDR2 reads SMNVEV (reference sequence). Trimming pared 4 bases from V and 3 bases from J, leaving 10 bases between. CDR3 size: 13 residues. CDR3 sequence (DNA): TGTGCCAGCAGTTCCGGGACACTCTACGAGCAGTACTTC. Protein product: CASSSGTLYEQYF.

This clone appeared once. In DNA, the CDR3 is TGTGCCAGCAGCTTCGTCCTAGCGGGAGGCACCGAGCAGTACTTC. Its protein is CASSFVLAGGTEQYF. The J gene is TRBJ2-7, the V gene TRBV7-2; 11 bases line up with TRBD2. The germline V gene encodes CDR1 SGHTA and CDR2 FQGNSA. This CDR3 region has 15 residues. The trim removed 3 bases at V and 6 bases at J, leaving 7 bases unmatched.

The chain uses TRBV28 and TRBJ1-2; 8 bases agree with TRBD1. The CDR3 totals 13 residues. Germline trimming cut 6 bases from V and 8 bases from J; bases unmatched to any gene: 8. In germline, CDR1 is MDHEN, CDR2 SYDVKM. CDR3 DNA: TGTGCCAGCAGCCTGGACAGGGTTGACGGCTACACCTTC. Translated, it gives CASSLDRVDGYTF.

The chain uses TRBV4-1 and TRBJ2-5; D might be TRBD2 (6 bases). The CDR3 spans 15 residues. Trimming took 6 bases from V and 1 from J, leaving 15 bases between them. The germline gives CDR1 MGHRA, CDR2 YSYEKL. DNA of the CDR3: TGCGCCAGCAGTCTTGTAGCGGTACTCCAAGAGACCCAGTACTTC. Protein sequence: CASSLVAVLQETQYF.

This rearrangement joins TRBV27 to TRBJ2-1, with D perhaps TRBD1 (6 bases). Germline assignment: CDR1 MNHEY and CDR2 SMNVEV (reference sequence). The CDR3 is made up of 15 amino acids. V was cut by 0 bases and J by 4 bases, with 10 bases left in between. The CDR3 reads CASSLSAGQYNEQFF. For the CDR3, the DNA is TGTGCCAGCAGTTTATCAGCTGGACAGTACAATGAGCAGTTCTTC.

J is TRBJ2-7 and V is TRBV10-2; the D call may be TRBD1 or TRBD2 (5 bases each). Germline V lookup: CDR1 WSHSY, CDR2 SAAADI. Trimming removed 8 bases from V and 3 bases from J, with 23 bases in between. The CDR3 length is 16 residues. This CDR3 reads CASLGRGADDHYEQYF. The CDR3 DNA is TGCGCCAGCCTCGGACGAGGGGCCGACGACCACTACGAGCAGTACTTC.

The rearrangement joins TRBV7-3 to TRBJ1-1; unclear D gene. CDR3 size: 15 residues. Germline values: CDR1 SGHTA, CDR2 FQGTGA. Trimming removed 5 bases from V and 0 bases from J, with 13 bases in between. The CDR3 is CASSQGMGMNTEAFF. The CDR3 DNA reads as TGTGCCAGCAGCCAAGGCATGGGGATGAACACTGAAGCTTTCTTT.

The rearrangement uses TRBV29-1 and TRBJ1-2; D is possibly TRBD1 (5 bases). The length of the CDR3 is 15 residues. CDR1 SQVTM and CDR2 ANQGSEA come from the germline V gene. Trimming removed 3 bases from V and 4 bases from J, with 18 bases in between. CDR3 bases: TGCAGCGTTGATCCGGGTGACAGTCATCTCTATGGCTACACCTTC. Translated, it gives CSVDPGDSHLYGYTF.

This clone appeared a single time. The chain joins TRBV2 to TRBJ2-5, with a weak D call TRBD1 (6 bases). Germline values: CDR1 SNHLY, CDR2 FYNNEI. The CDR3 is 13 residues long. Between the trimmed V and J ends, which lost 5 bases and 2 bases, there was a span of 9 bases. The CDR3 nucleotides are TGTGCCAGCAGTAGGGACATACAAGAGACCCAGTACTTC. Translated, it gives CASSRDIQETQYF.

The chain carries TRBV28 and TRBJ1-4, with D possibly TRBD1 on 5 matching bases. The CDR3 consists of 11 residues. Germline CDR1 and CDR2: MDHEN and SYDVKM. V was trimmed by 2 bases and J by 12 bases, leaving 7 bases between them. This chain's CDR3 is CASSLTGELFF. CDR3 nucleotide sequence: TGTGCCAGCAGTTTAACAGGAGAACTGTTTTTT.

The V gene is TRBV18, the J gene TRBJ1-1, with 8 nucleotides matching TRBD1. Unmatched junction bases numbered 7, after V lost 1 base and J lost 0 bases. Germline CDR1 and CDR2: KGHSH and LQKENI. CDR3 length: 17 residues. CDR3 sequence (DNA): TGTGCCAGCTCACCACGAGACAGGGGAGGAATGAACACTGAAGCTTTCTTT. It codes for CASSPRDRGGMNTEAFF.

In DNA, the CDR3 is TGTGCCAGTAGTATGGGCCAGTCAACCTACGAGCAGTACTTC. Amino acid sequence: CASSMGQSTYEQYF. The V and J genes are TRBV19 and TRBJ2-7; D is uncertain. The V gene's germline CDR1 is LNHDA and CDR2 SQIVND (reference sequence). V dropped 3 bases and J dropped 2 bases, with 11 bases sitting between them. CDR3 length: 14 residues.

This chain links TRBV5-1 with TRBJ2-5; 7 bases are a match to TRBD1. Germline loops: CDR1 SGHRS, CDR2 YFSETQ. The CDR3 totals 15 residues. V lost 4 bases, J lost 3 bases, and 9 bases stayed unmatched. DNA of the CDR3: TGCGCCAGCAGCACATCGACAGGGCTGGAAGAGACCCAGTACTTC. Translation: CASSTSTGLEETQYF.

The chain is built from TRBV7-9 and TRBJ2-7; 11 positions match TRBD2. CDR1 and CDR2 from the germline V gene are SEHNR and FQNEAQ (reference sequence). This CDR3 has 17 residues. The V and J ends lost 1 base and 5 bases, in that order; junction bases with no gene match: 10. CDR3 sequence reads: CASSLGLAGGRGNEQYF. CDR3 nucleotides: TGTGCCAGCAGCTTAGGTTTAGCGGGAGGGCGAGGGAACGAGCAGTACTTC.

CDR3 sequence (DNA): TGTGCCAGCAGCTTAGTCGGAGAAGGGAATGAGCAGTTCTTC. Amino acids: CASSLVGEGNEQFF. The rearrangement links TRBV11-3 to TRBJ2-1; D is unclear. Germline values: CDR1 SGHNT, CDR2 YENEEA. The length of the CDR3 is 14 residues. Trimming removed 1 base at V and 7 bases at J, with 11 bases between.

This chain connects TRBV15 to TRBJ2-1; TRBD1 agrees at 10 bases. V was clipped by 1 base and J by 4 bases; unmatched bases: 1. Per germline, CDR1 LNHNV and CDR2 YYDKDF (reference sequence). The CDR3 extends over 15 amino acids. The CDR3 coding sequence is TGTGCCACCAGCAGAGCGGGACAGGGGTACAATGAGCAGTTCTTC. Its translation is CATSRAGQGYNEQFF.

V gene TRBV9 combines with J gene TRBJ1-5, with a weak D call TRBD1 (5 bases). The CDR3 has 14 amino acids. Germline V CDR1 and CDR2: SGDLS, YYNGEE. V was cut by 4 bases and J by 3 bases, with 11 bases left in between. The CDR3 is CASSFQGTNQPQHF. The CDR3 nucleotides read TGTGCCAGCAGCTTCCAGGGAACCAATCAGCCCCAGCATTTT.

On this clone itself: Other DNA sequences from this sample encode an identical CDR3 as well. The chain has TRBV5-6 and TRBJ2-7, with no clear D. The CDR3 is 13 amino acids. Germline CDR1 is SGHDT and CDR2 is YYEEEE. Trimming took 0 bases from V and 1 from J, leaving 5 bases between them. The CDR3 DNA is TGTGCCAGCAGCTTGGGCAGGTCCTACGAGCAGTACTTC. Encoded protein: CASSLGRSYEQYF.

The chain combines TRBV10-3 with TRBJ2-1, with 8 bases identical to TRBD2. CDR1 is ENHRY, CDR2 SYGVKD, per germline. After removal of 9 bases from V and 8 bases from J, the junction contained 12 bases not matched to a gene. The CDR3 runs to 14 residues. The CDR3 DNA follows: TGTGCCATACAAAAGAGCGGGAGTGTTGATGAGCAGTTCTTC. It codes for CAIQKSGSVDEQFF.

The CDR3 DNA reads as TGCGCCAGCAGCCAGACCGGGACAGGGGATTCATTATGGAGCACAGATACGCAGTATTTT. As protein: CASSQTGTGDSLWSTDTQYF. V is TRBV4-1 and J is TRBJ2-3, with TRBD1 identical over 10 bases. Trimming removed 3 bases from V and 0 bases from J; junction bases left unmatched: 15. Germline loops: CDR1 MGHRA, CDR2 YSYEKL. This CDR3 is 20 amino acids long.

The rearrangement links TRBV6-1 to TRBJ1-1; D possibly corresponds to TRBD1 (5 bases). From germline, CDR1 is MNHNS and CDR2 SASEGT. CDR3 size: 14 residues. Trimming took off 2 bases at V and 1 base at J, with 8 bases between the two ends. CDR3 in DNA: TGTGCCAGCAGTGAAACAGGAAAGAACACTGAAGCTTTCTTT. Its translation is CASSETGKNTEAFF.

This clone has a single count. V is TRBV28 and J is TRBJ2-1; unclear D gene. With 6 bases removed from V and 8 bases from J, the gap between germline ends came to 14 bases. Germline V gene data show CDR1 as MDHEN and CDR2 as SYDVKM. The CDR3 has 13 residues. CDR3 coding DNA: TGTGCCAGCAGGCAACTCGGTTTAGATGAGCAGTTCTTC. This gives the protein CASRQLGLDEQFF.